Below, one T cell receptor beta chain is given with its context. The CDR3 has 17 residues. With 0 bases removed from V and 0 bases from J, the gap between germline ends came to 13 bases. Germline values: CDR1 MGHRA, CDR2 YSYEKL. This record belongs to a study of shared clonotypes between healthy human individuals. Study details: Three plates were used per donor for CD4 naive, three for CD4 memory, two for CD8 naive and one for CD8 memory.

In the authors' workflow: Junction-only immunoSEQ data arrived without quality scores, meaning filtering differed. Using immunoSEQ multiplex PCR, the repertoire was profiled, and TCRdb retains in-frame clones only, with some absent. V, J and clone size were drawn from that table, and D and trimming were deduced from the DNA. Of approximately 640,000 clones in the sample, less than 95% were seen once. The chain carries TRBV4-1 and TRBJ2-3; perhaps TRBD2 as D (6 bases). Sequenced sample: memory CD8+ T cells from PBMCs. The subset was: CD45RO+ cells pooled with CCR7-negative TemRA cells. The sequence derives from a young man in good health. Some clones in this sample may be carry-over from other donors' samples. This CDR3 is CASSQDWEDSSTDTQYF. The CDR3 region has the DNA TGCGCCAGCAGCCAAGATTGGGAGGATTCCAGCACAGATACGCAGTATTTT.